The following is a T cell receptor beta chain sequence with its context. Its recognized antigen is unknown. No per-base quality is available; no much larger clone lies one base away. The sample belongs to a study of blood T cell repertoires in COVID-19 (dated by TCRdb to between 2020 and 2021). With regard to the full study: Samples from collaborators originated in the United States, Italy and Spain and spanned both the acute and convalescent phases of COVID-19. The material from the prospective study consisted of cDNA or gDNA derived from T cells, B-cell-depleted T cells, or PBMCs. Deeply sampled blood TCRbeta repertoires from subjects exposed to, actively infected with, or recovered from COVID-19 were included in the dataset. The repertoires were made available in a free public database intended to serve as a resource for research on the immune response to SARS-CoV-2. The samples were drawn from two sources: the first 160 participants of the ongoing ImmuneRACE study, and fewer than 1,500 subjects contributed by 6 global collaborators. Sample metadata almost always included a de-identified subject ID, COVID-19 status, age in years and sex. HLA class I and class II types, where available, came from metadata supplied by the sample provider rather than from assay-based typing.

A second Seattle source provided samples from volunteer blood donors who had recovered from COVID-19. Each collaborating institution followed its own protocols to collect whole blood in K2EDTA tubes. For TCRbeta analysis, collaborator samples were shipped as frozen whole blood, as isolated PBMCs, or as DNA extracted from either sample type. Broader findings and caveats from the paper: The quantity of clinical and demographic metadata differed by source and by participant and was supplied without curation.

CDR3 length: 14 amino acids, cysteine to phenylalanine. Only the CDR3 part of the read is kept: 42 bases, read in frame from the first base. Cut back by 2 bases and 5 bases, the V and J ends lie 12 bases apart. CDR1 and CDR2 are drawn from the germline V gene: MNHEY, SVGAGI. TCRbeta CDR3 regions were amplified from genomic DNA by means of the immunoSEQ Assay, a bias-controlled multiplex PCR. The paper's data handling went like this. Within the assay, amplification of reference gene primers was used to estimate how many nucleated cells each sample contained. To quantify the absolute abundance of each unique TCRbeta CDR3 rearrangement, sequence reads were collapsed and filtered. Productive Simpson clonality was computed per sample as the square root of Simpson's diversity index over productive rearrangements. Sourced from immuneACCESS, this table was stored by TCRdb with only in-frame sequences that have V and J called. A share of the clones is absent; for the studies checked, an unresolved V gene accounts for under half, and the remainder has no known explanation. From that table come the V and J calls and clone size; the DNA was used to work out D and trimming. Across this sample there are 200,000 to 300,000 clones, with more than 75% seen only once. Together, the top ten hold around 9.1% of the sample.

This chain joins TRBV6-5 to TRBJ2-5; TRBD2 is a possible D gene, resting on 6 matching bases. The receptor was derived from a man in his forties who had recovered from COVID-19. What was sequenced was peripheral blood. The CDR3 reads CASSYGGLRETQYF. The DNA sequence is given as TGTGCCAGCAGTTACGGAGGGTTGAGGGAGACCCAGTACTTC.